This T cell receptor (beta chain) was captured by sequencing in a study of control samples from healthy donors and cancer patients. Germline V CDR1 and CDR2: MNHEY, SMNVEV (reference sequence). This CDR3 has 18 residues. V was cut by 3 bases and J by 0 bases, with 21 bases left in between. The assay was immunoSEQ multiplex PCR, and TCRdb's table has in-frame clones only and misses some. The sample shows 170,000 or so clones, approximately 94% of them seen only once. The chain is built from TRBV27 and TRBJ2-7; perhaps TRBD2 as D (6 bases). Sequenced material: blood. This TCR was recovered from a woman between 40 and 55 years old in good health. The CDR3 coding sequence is TGTGCCAGCAGTTTGGTTGGCGGGGACGCTTCCAGCTCCTACGAGCAGTACTTC. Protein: CASSLVGGDASSSYEQYF.